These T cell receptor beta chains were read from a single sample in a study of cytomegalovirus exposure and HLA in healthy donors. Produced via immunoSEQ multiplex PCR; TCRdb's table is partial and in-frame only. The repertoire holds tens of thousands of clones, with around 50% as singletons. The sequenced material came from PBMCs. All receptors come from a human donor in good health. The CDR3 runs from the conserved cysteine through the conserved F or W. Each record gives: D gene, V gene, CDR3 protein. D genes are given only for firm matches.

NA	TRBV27	CASAPGGRPNYGYTF
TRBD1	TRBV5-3	CARSHWTGWIINTEAFF
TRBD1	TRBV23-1	CASSQPFRDRGTHSGNTIYF
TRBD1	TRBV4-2	CASSEAQGVVQPQHF
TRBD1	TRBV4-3	CASSQDVDRGLEQYF
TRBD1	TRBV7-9	CASIPTGPNYGYTF
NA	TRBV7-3	CASSFRQATDTQYF
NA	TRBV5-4	CASSFGGRDTEAFF
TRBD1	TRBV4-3	CASSQDSGGIGEAFF
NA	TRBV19	CASSIGNYNEKLFF
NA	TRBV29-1	CSVPNRGDFGYTF
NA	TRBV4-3	CASSQENYWSNTGELFF
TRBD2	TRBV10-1	CASSGTSGGTGDTQYF
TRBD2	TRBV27	CASSPSGGPRNEQFF
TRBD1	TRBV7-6	CASNCVGDRAYEQYF
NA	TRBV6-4	CASIPCYQGPGYQPQHF
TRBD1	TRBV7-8	CASSFNQGAGGYTF